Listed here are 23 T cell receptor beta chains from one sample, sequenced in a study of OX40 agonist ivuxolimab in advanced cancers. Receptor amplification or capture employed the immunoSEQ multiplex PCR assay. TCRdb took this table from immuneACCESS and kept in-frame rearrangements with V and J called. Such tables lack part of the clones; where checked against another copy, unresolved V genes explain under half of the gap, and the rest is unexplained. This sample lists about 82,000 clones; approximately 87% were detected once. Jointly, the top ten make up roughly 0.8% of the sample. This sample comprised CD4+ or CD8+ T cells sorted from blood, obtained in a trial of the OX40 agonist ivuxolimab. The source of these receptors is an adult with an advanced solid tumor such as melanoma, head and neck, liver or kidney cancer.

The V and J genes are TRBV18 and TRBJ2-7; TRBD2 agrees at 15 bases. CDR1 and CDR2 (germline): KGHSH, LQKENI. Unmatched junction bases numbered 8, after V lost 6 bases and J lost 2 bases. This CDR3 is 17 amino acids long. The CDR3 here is CASSPPGLAGGTYEQYF. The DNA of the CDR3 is TGTGCCAGCTCCCCGCCGGGACTAGCGGGGGGAACCTACGAGCAGTACTTC.

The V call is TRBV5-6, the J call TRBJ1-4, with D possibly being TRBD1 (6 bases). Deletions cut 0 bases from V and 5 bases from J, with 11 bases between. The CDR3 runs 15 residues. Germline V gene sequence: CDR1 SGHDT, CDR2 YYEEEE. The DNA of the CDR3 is TGTGCCAGCAGCTTGGCGGGGGGCGAAAATGAAAAACTGTTTTTT. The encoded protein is CASSLAGGENEKLFF.

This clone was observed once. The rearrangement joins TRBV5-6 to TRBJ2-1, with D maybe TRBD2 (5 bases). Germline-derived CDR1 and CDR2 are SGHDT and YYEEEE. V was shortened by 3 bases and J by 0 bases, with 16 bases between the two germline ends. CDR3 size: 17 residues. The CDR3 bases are TGTGCCAGCAGCTCTCTATCGGGGTCGAGCTCCTACAATGAGCAGTTCTTC. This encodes CASSSLSGSSSYNEQFF.

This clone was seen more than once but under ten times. The CDR3 spells CASSPASSHGYTF. CDR3 DNA sequence: TGCGCCAGCAGCCCAGCGTCCTCGCACGGCTACACCTTC. This sequence joins TRBV4-1 and TRBJ1-2; D is unclear. The CDR3 spans 13 residues. Germline V gene sequence: CDR1 MGHRA, CDR2 YSYEKL. With 4 bases removed from V and 8 bases from J, the gap between germline ends came to 14 bases.

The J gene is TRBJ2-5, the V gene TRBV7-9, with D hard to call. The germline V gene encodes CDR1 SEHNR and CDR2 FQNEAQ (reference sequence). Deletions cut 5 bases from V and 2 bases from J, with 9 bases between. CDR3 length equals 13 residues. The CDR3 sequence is CASSRQPQETQYF. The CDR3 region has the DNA TGTGCCAGCAGCCGACAACCACAAGAGACCCAGTACTTC.

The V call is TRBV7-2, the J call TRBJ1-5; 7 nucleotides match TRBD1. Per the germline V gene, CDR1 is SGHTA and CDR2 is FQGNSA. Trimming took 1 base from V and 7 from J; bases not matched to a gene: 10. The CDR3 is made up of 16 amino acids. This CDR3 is CASSLVGGGQSQPQHF. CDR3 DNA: TGTGCCAGCAGCTTAGTAGGGGGGGGACAGAGCCAGCCCCAGCATTTT.

In DNA form, the CDR3 reads TGTGCCAGCAGCCAAGTCGCGGGGAAGGTGGCCAACACCGGGGAGCTGTTTTTT. Translated, it gives CASSQVAGKVANTGELFF. This chain joins TRBV14 and TRBJ2-2, with D perhaps TRBD2 (6 bases). The CDR3 has 18 amino acids. The germline V gene has CDR1 SGHDN and CDR2 FVKESK. Trimming stripped 1 base from V and 2 bases from J, with 17 bases between.

The CDR3: CASSRAGGDLETQYF. Written as DNA, the CDR3 is TGTGCCAGCTCCAGGGCGGGGGGAGATTTAGAGACCCAGTACTTC. The chain is built from TRBV6-5 and TRBJ2-5; 8 nucleotides match TRBD2. The length of the CDR3 is 15 residues. The J segment lost 4 bases and the V segment lost 8 bases, leaving 12 bases of the junction unmatched. The germline V gene has CDR1 MNHEY and CDR2 SVGAGI.

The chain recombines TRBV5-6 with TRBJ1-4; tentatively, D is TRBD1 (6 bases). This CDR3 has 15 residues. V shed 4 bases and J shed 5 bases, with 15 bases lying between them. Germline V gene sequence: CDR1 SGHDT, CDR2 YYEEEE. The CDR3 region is CASSPAGQSNEKLFF. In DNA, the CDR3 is TGTGCCAGCAGCCCGGCTGGACAGAGCAATGAAAAACTGTTTTTT. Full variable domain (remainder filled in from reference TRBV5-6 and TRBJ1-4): DAGVTQSPTHLIKTRGQQVTLRCSPKSGHDTVSWYQQALGQGPQFIFQYYEEEERQRGNFPDRFSGHQFPNYSSELNVNALLLGDSALYLCASSPAGQSNEKLFFGSGTQLSVL.

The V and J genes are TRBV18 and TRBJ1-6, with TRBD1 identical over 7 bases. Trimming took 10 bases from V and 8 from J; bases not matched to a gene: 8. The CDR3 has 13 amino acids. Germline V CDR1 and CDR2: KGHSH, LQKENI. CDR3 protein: CATSTGDDSPLHF. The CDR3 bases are TGTGCCACCTCTACAGGGGATGATTCACCCCTCCACTTT. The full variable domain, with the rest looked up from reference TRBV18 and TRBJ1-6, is NAGVMQNPRHLVRRRGQEARLRCSPMKGHSHVYWYRQLPEEGLKFMVYLQKENIIDESGMPKERFSAEFPKEGPSILRIQQVVRGDSAAYFCATSTGDDSPLHFGNGTRLTVT.

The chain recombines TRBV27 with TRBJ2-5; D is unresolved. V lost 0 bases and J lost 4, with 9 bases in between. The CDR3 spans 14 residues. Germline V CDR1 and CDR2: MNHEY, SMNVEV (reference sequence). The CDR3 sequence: CASSLSQTRETQYF. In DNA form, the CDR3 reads TGTGCCAGCAGTTTATCTCAGACGAGAGAGACCCAGTACTTC.

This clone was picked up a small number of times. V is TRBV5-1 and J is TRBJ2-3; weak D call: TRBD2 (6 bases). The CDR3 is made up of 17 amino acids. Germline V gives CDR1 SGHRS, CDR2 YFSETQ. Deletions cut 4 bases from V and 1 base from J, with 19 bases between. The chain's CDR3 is CASSHGAPGGGTDTQYF. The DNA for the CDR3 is TGCGCCAGCAGCCATGGAGCTCCCGGAGGGGGCACAGATACGCAGTATTTT.

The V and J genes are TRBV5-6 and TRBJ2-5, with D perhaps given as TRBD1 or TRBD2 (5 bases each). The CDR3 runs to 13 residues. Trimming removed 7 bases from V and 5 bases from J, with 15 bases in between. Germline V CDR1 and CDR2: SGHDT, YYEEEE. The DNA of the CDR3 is TGTGCCAGCGGGAGCGACGCAGGGGAGACCCAGTACTTC. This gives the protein CASGSDAGETQYF.

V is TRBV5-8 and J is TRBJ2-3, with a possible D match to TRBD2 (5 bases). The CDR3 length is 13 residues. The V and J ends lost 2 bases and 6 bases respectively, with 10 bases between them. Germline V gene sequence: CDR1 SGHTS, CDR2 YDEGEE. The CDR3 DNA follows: TGTGCCAGCAGCTTTCGGACTGGGGATACGCAGTATTTT. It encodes CASSFRTGDTQYF.

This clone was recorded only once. CDR3 sequence (DNA): TGTGCCAGCAGCTTGAGGCTAGCGGGGGCCCGGGGGGATACGCAGTATTTT. This sequence encodes CASSLRLAGARGDTQYF. The chain is built from TRBV5-4 and TRBJ2-3, with 10 bases matching TRBD2. Germline V lookup: CDR1 SGHNT, CDR2 YYREEE (reference sequence). The CDR3 runs to 17 residues. V was pared by 1 base and J by 6 bases, with 11 bases of the junction left unmatched.

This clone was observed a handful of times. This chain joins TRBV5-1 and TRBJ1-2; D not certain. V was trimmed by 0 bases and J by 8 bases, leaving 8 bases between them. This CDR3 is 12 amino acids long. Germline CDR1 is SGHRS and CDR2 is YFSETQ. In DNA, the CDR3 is TGCGCCAGCAGCTTGGGGAGTGACGGCTACACCTTC. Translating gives CASSLGSDGYTF.

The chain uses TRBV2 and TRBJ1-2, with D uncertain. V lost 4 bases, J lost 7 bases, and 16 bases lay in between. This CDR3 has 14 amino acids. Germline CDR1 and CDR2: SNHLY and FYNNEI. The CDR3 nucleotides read TGTGCCAGCAGTGTATCGGGCCTAGCCTCTGGCTACACCTTC. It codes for CASSVSGLASGYTF.

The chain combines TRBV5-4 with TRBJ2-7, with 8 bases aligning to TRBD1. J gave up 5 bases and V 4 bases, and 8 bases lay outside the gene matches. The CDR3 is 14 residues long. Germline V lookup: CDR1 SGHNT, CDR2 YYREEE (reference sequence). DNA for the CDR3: TGTGCCAGCAGCACAAGACAGGGGTTCCACGAGCAGTACTTC. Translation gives CASSTRQGFHEQYF.

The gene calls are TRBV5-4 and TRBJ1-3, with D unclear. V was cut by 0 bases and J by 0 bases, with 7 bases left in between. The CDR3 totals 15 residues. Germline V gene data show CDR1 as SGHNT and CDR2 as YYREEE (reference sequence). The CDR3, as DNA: TGTGCCAGCAGCTTGGCTCACGGCTCTGGAAACACCATATATTTT. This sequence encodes CASSLAHGSGNTIYF.

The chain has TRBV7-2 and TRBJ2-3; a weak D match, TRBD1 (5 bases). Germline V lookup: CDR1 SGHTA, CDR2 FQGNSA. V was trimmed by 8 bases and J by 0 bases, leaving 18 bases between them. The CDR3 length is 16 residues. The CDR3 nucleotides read TGTGCCAGCCGAAGGGGCGGATTTGGAAGCACAGATACGCAGTATTTT. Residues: CASRRGGFGSTDTQYF.

This chain's CDR3 is CASRTDNEKLFF. The CDR3 DNA is TGTGCCAGCAGGACAGATAATGAAAAACTGTTTTTT. This rearrangement joins TRBV6-5 to TRBJ1-4; a possible D gene is TRBD1 (5 bases). Trimming removed 6 bases at V and 4 bases at J, with 6 bases between. The CDR3 consists of 12 residues. Per germline, CDR1 MNHEY and CDR2 SVGAGI.

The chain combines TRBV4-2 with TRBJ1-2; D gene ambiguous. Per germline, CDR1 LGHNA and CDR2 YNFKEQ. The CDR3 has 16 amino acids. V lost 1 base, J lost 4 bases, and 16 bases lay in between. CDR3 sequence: CASSQAYRALGYGYTF. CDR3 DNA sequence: TGTGCCAGCAGCCAAGCCTATCGGGCCCTAGGCTATGGCTACACCTTC.

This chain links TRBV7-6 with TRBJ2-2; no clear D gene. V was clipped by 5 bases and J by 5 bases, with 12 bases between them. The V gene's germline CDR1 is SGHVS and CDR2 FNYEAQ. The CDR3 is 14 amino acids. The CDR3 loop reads CASSPVLGTGELFF. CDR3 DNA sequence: TGTGCCAGCAGCCCAGTCCTAGGGACCGGGGAGCTGTTTTTT.